The clone carrying this T cell receptor (beta chain) appeared a single time. This sample is part of a study of T-cell reconstitution after alpha-beta-depleted transplantation in children. During its preparation, the TCRbeta library received unique molecular identifiers. TCRdb recomputed calls from the PCR reads with MiXCR, one row per CDR3 protein. Of 780,000 or so distinct CDR3 sequences in the sample, 15% to 20% were seen once. V was clipped by 6 bases and J by 1 base, with 15 bases between them. This CDR3 comprises 15 residues. Germline values: CDR1 KGHSH, CDR2 LQKENI. The rearrangement uses TRBV18 and TRBJ1-1; TRBD1 might be the D (5 bases). This specimen consisted of PBMCs, mostly from graft donor cells, obtained 360 days after TCRalphabeta/CD19-depleted stem cell transplant. The sequence was collected from a male patient aged 5 to 17 who had a stem cell transplant for acute lymphoblastic leukemia, so the T cells may come from the graft donor. CDR3 sequence (DNA): TGTGCCAGCTCCCTATTGGGACGGTGGAACACTGAAGCTTTCTTT. Translated: CASSLLGRWNTEAFF.